Sequencing of this T cell receptor beta chain was carried out in a study of technical replicates of blood from several donors. Germline V gives CDR1 SNHLY, CDR2 FYNNEI. V was pared by 2 bases and J by 3 bases, with 5 bases between. The CDR3 is made up of 13 amino acids. Generated by immunoSEQ multiplex PCR, the TCRdb table keeps only in-frame clones and is missing some. The table lists over 80,000 clones, about 96% of them singletons. V gene TRBV2 combines with J gene TRBJ1-5; D ambiguous. Sequencing used T cells isolated from PBMCs. The receptor comes from a human donor in good health. CDR3 DNA: TGTGCCAGCAGTGAAAGAGACAATCAGCCCCAGCATTTT. Protein product: CASSERDNQPQHF.